The 16 T cell receptor beta chains below all came from one sample that was sequenced in a study of cytomegalovirus exposure and HLA in healthy donors. PCR was performed using 60 Vbeta and 13 Jbeta primers. Only in-frame clones appear in the TCRdb table, and some are missing; sequencing was by immunoSEQ multiplex PCR. The table lists some 120,000 clones, about 78% of them singletons, with approximately 8.2% in the top ten. Sequencing was performed on PBMCs. These receptor sequences come from a woman between 35 and 50 years old in good health and CMV-seropositive.

The chain is built from TRBV29-1 and TRBJ2-3, with D possibly matching TRBD2 (5 bases). V lost 7 bases, J lost 2 bases, and 7 bases lay in between. The CDR3 is made up of 11 amino acids. CDR1 is SQVTM and CDR2 is ANQGSEA in the germline V gene. CDR3 nucleotide sequence: TGCAGCGCGGGGATCACAGATACGCAGTATTTT. Protein sequence: CSAGITDTQYF.

Concerning this clone: Germline is not matched at one junction end, which may reflect a read error. The J gene is TRBJ1-5, the V gene TRBV6-4; TRBD1 aligns across 7 bases. Germline CDR1 is MRHNA and CDR2 is SNTAGT. The CDR3 sequence is 16 residues long. The CDR3 protein is CASNDARGTEDQPQHF. CDR3 DNA: TGTGCCAGCAATGACGCGCGCGGGACAGAGGATCAGCCCCAGCATTTT.

This chain uses TRBV5-1 with TRBJ2-3, with D possibly being TRBD1 (6 bases). The V gene's germline CDR1 is SGHRS and CDR2 YFSETQ. This CDR3 spans 16 amino acids. Trimming stripped 3 bases from V and 2 bases from J, with 16 bases between. This CDR3 reads CASSSGGQTYTDTQYF. CDR3 DNA: TGCGCCAGCAGCTCCGGTGGACAGACTTACACAGATACGCAGTATTTT. Combining the CDR3 with reference TRBV5-1 and TRBJ2-3 gives the whole variable domain KAGVTQTPRYLIKTRGQQVTLSCSPISGHRSVSWYQQTPGQGLQFLFEYFSETQRNKGNFPGRFSGRQFSNSRSEMNVSTLELGDSALYLCASSSGGQTYTDTQYFGPGTRLTVL.

This clone has a handful of counts. The CDR3 here is CASNDRGSTEAFF. In DNA, the CDR3 is TGTGCCAGCAACGACAGGGGGTCCACTGAAGCTTTCTTT. This sequence joins TRBV6-5 and TRBJ1-1, with TRBD1 matching 9 bases. The ends lost 7 bases at V and 4 bases at J; junction bases unmatched: 4. The CDR3 sequence is 13 residues long. From germline, CDR1 is MNHEY and CDR2 SVGAGI.

The V and J genes are TRBV7-2 and TRBJ2-5; TRBD2 matches at 9 bases. This CDR3 has 15 residues. Germline V gene lookup returns CDR1 SGHTA and CDR2 FQGNSA. The V and J ends lost 6 bases and 5 bases, in that order; junction bases with no gene match: 10. The CDR3 region has the DNA TGTGCCAGCAGTTTGAACGCGGGGGGGGCTGAGACCCAGTACTTC. Amino acids: CASSLNAGGAETQYF.

The chain employs TRBV7-2 and TRBJ1-6; 7 bases map to TRBD1. Germline lookup yields CDR1 SGHTA and CDR2 FQGNSA. The CDR3 consists of 17 residues. V was pared by 6 bases and J by 7 bases, with 15 bases of the junction left unmatched. The CDR3 sequence is CASRLPGPRGRNSPLHF. In DNA form, the CDR3 reads TGTGCCAGCAGGCTACCCGGCCCTAGGGGGCGCAATTCACCCCTCCACTTT.

This chain uses TRBV5-1 with TRBJ1-2, with D maybe TRBD1 (5 bases). This CDR3 has 15 amino acids. V lost 7 bases and J lost 4, with 20 bases in between. Per germline, CDR1 SGHRS and CDR2 YFSETQ. The CDR3 reads CASRRSADTSYGYTF. CDR3 sequence (DNA): TGCGCCAGCCGTAGGTCTGCGGACACCTCCTATGGCTACACCTTC.

The V call is TRBV25-1, the J call TRBJ1-2; the match to TRBD1 covers 7 bases. V trimming: 3 bases; J trimming: 8 bases; junction bases outside the gene matches: 9. CDR1 is MGHDK and CDR2 is SYGVNS in the germline V gene. This CDR3 is 14 amino acids long. This chain's CDR3 is CASSDPGQPRGYTF. CDR3 sequence (DNA): TGTGCCAGCAGTGACCCGGGACAGCCTAGGGGCTACACCTTC.

In the case of this clone: The sample contains more than one DNA sequence encoding this CDR3. The chain couples TRBV19 to TRBJ1-1; D remains ambiguous. The length of the CDR3 is 13 residues. Between the trimmed V and J ends, which lost 1 base and 0 bases, there was a span of 3 bases. The V gene's germline CDR1 is LNHDA and CDR2 SQIVND (reference sequence). This chain's CDR3 is CASSIAVNTEAFF. The CDR3 bases are TGTGCCAGTAGTATAGCGGTGAACACTGAAGCTTTCTTT. The entire variable domain, with the rest obtained from reference TRBV19 and TRBJ1-1, is as follows: DGGITQSPKYLFRKEGQNVTLSCEQNLNHDAMYWYRQDPGQGLRLIYYSQIVNDFQKGDIAEGYSVSREKKESFPLTVTSAQKNPTAFYLCASSIAVNTEAFFGQGTRLTVV.

V and J are TRBV9 and TRBJ2-3; 7 bases match TRBD2. The CDR3 length is 15 residues. Trimming removed 5 bases from V and 0 bases from J; junction bases left unmatched: 6. Germline lookup yields CDR1 SGDLS and CDR2 YYNGEE. The CDR3 region is CASSASSGSTDTQYF. The CDR3 bases are TGTGCCAGCAGTGCGTCTAGCGGAAGCACAGATACGCAGTATTTT. The full variable domain, completed using reference TRBV9 and TRBJ2-3, is DSGVTQTPKHLITATGQRVTLRCSPRSGDLSVYWYQQSLDQGLQFLIQYYNGEERAKGNILERFSAQQFPDLHSELNLSSLELGDSALYFCASSASSGSTDTQYFGPGTRLTVL.

This clone was counted only a few times. The rearrangement links TRBV25-1 to TRBJ1-2; TRBD1 matches 8 bases. Unmatched junction bases numbered 6, after V lost 7 bases and J lost 8 bases. The CDR3 has 12 amino acids. The germline V gene has CDR1 MGHDK and CDR2 SYGVNS. CDR3 in DNA: TGTGCCAGCAATCAACAGGGGGACGGCTACACCTTC. This gives the protein CASNQQGDGYTF.

This clone was seen just once. The chain joins TRBV19 to TRBJ1-6; D call uncertain. The V end was cut by 5 bases, the J end by 0 bases, with 5 bases between. In germline, CDR1 is LNHDA, CDR2 SQIVND (reference sequence). The CDR3 loop spans 14 amino acids. This chain's CDR3 is CASSERSYNSPLHF. The DNA for the CDR3 is TGTGCCAGTAGTGAGCGCTCCTATAATTCACCCCTCCACTTT.

The gene calls are TRBV7-8 and TRBJ1-5, with D tentatively TRBD1 (5 bases). Trimming left V 3 bases short and J 0 bases short, with 15 bases between. Germline V gene lookup returns CDR1 SGHVS and CDR2 FQNEAQ. The CDR3 has 17 residues. The CDR3 is CASSLYDWDYSNQPQHF. DNA for the CDR3: TGTGCCAGCAGCTTGTATGATTGGGACTATAGCAATCAGCCCCAGCATTTT.

This clone was seen once. The rearrangement uses TRBV7-2 and TRBJ1-1; 7 bases match TRBD1. Germline CDR1 and CDR2: SGHTA and FQGNSA. Trimming removed 5 bases from V and 8 bases from J; junction bases left unmatched: 5. CDR3 length: 12 amino acids. CDR3 nucleotides: TGTGCCAGCAGCAAACCGGGACAGGAAGCTTTCTTT. Translation: CASSKPGQEAFF.

This clone was seen just once. The chain recombines TRBV4-2 with TRBJ1-6; D might be TRBD1 (5 bases). The CDR3 is made up of 16 amino acids. Germline V gene data show CDR1 as LGHNA and CDR2 as YNFKEQ. Deletions cut 0 bases from V and 2 bases from J, with 8 bases between. The CDR3 DNA reads as TGTGCCAGCAGCCAAGACAGGGTAGCCTATAATTCACCCCTCCACTTT. This sequence encodes CASSQDRVAYNSPLHF.

The chain combines TRBV7-2 with TRBJ2-1; perhaps TRBD2 as D (5 bases). V lost 5 bases and J lost 9, with 14 bases in between. Per the germline V gene, CDR1 is SGHTA and CDR2 is FQGNSA. This CDR3 has 13 amino acids. The chain's CDR3 is CASSLRLLREQFF. CDR3 nucleotides: TGTGCCAGCAGCCTTAGACTACTCCGTGAGCAGTTCTTC. The entire variable domain, with the rest obtained from reference TRBV7-2 and TRBJ2-1, is as follows: GAGVSQSPSNKVTEKGKDVELRCDPISGHTALYWYRQSLGQGLEFLIYFQGNSAPDKSGLPSDRFSAERTGGSVSTLTIQRTQQEDSAVYLCASSLRLLREQFFGPGTRLTVL.